Following are 7 T cell receptor beta chains from one sample sequenced in a study of T cell repertoires in cytomegalovirus infection. Their antigens are not known. TCRdb re-derived calls from the reads in MiXCR, one entry per CDR3 protein. The sample carries hundreds of thousands of distinct CDR3 sequences, about 33% recorded once. Source: cultured PBMCs, taken from culture after CMV antigen stimulation. The receptors were gathered from a human donor in good health (CMV status not recorded). Some clones in this sample may be carry-over from other donors' samples.

This clonotype has only a few counts. The chain employs TRBV7-2 and TRBJ2-3, with D hard to call. The CDR3 covers 15 residues. With 2 bases removed from V and 0 bases from J, the gap between germline ends came to 9 bases. Per the germline V gene, CDR1 is SGHTA and CDR2 is FQGNSA. The chain's CDR3 is CASSLWSDSTDTQYF. The CDR3 DNA sequence: TGTGCCAGCAGCTTATGGTCTGACAGCACAGATACGCAGTATTTT.

The V call is TRBV6-2 or TRBV6-3, the J call TRBJ2-7; 11 bases line up with TRBD2. J lost 2 bases, V lost 1 base, and 1 base had no gene match. The CDR3 loop spans 15 amino acids. The germline gives CDR1 MNHEY, CDR2 SVGEGT. CDR3 protein: CASSYLAGGTYEQYV. CDR3 nucleotides: TGTGCCAGCAGTTACTTAGCGGGAGGGACCTACGAGCAGTACGTC.

J is TRBJ2-1 and V is TRBV14; possibly TRBD2 for D (5 bases). Trimming shortened V by 4 bases and J by 3 bases, and 16 bases separated the two germline ends. Germline CDR1 and CDR2: SGHDN and FVKESK. The CDR3 loop spans 16 amino acids. The DNA of the CDR3 is TGTGCCAGCAGCCCAATCGGGAAAGTTCGCTACAATGAGCAGTTCTTC. Its translation: CASSPIGKVRYNEQFF.

The chain recombines TRBV11-2 with TRBJ2-7; TRBD1 matches 8 bases. The CDR3 loop spans 19 amino acids. CDR1 is SGHAT and CDR2 is FQNNGV in the germline V gene. V gave up 0 bases and J gave up 3 bases; unmatched junction bases: 16. Here the CDR3 DNA reads TGTGCCAGCAGCTTAGAAGGTACAGGGGGTAGGGACAGCCACTACGAGCAGTACGTC. Translating gives CASSLEGTGGRDSHYEQYV.

V is TRBV4-3 and J is TRBJ2-6; D is uncertain. The CDR3 is 15 residues long. Trimming took 4 bases from V and 2 from J, leaving 9 bases between them. The V gene's germline CDR1 is LGHNA and CDR2 YSLEER. Here the CDR3 reads CASSPAFTGANVLTF. CDR3 bases: TGCGCCAGCAGCCCGGCCTTCACTGGGGCCAACGTCCTGACTTTC.

This clonotype was counted between two and nine times. This sequence joins TRBV2 and TRBJ2-1; perhaps TRBD2 as D (6 bases). V lost 3 bases, J lost 12 bases, and 24 bases lay in between. Germline CDR1 is SNHLY and CDR2 is FYNNEI. This CDR3 contains 16 residues. CDR3 loop: CASSDGGGRGGLGQFF. Here the CDR3 DNA reads TGTGCCAGCAGTGATGGGGGAGGCCGAGGTGGTCTTGGGCAGTTCTTC.

The rearrangement uses TRBV14 and TRBJ2-3; the D is unclear. The CDR3 runs 15 residues. Germline CDR1 reads SGHDN; CDR2 reads FVKESK. With 1 base removed from V and 0 bases from J, the gap between germline ends came to 8 bases. CDR3 sequence (DNA): TGTGCCAGCAGCCAAGGCGACACCAGCACAGATACGCAGTATTTT. It is translated as CASSQGDTSTDTQYF.